This TCR beta chain was captured by sequencing in a study of Graves' ophthalmopathy and Graves' hyperthyroidism. The overall study: The blood sample was drawn at first diagnosis and before any treatment. Whole-study results and caveats: Blood also harbored most expanded thyroid clonotypes above 0.001 frequency.

Transcripts of RNA were the source for amplifying TCR beta CDR3 regions. Investigators did first-round RT-PCR with HTBI primers, then second-round multiplex PCR. TCRdb fed the multiplex PCR reads into MiXCR, producing one record per CDR3 protein. The sample lists hundreds of thousands of distinct CDR3 sequences; over 20% were seen once. In its sample, this clonotype was seen many times. Its antigen is as yet unknown. The CDR3 spans 13 residues. The V gene's germline CDR1 is SQVTM and CDR2 ANQGSEA. The ends were cut back, 6 bases at V and 3 bases at J, with 14 bases in the middle. The hyperthyroidism patients, aged 18 to 65, had been newly diagnosed, with under 2 months' duration. Out of about 9.6 ml of fresh peripheral blood, PBMCs were obtained.

The chain joins TRBV29-1 to TRBJ2-5; the D gene is possibly TRBD1 (5 bases). The sample was peripheral blood. The receptor's source is a woman younger than 35 with stable Graves' hyperthyroidism. This chain's CDR3 is CSVPGRGEETQYF. For the CDR3, the DNA is TGCAGCGTCCCTGGTAGGGGTGAAGAGACCCAGTACTTC.